This T cell receptor beta chain derives from a study of CD8+ T cells in alopecia areata. Study background: For the treated group, dosing was oral tofacitinib at 5 to 10 mg twice daily. Tofacitinib administration persisted for 6 to 18 months, succeeded by 6 months off drug.

This clone was counted many times. Its antigen is currently unknown. Germline lookup yields CDR1 LNHDA and CDR2 SQIVND (reference sequence). The CDR3 is 13 amino acids. Trimming took 7 bases from V and 4 from J, leaving 13 bases between them. Whole-study findings and limits: Between patients, shared TCR sequences were less clear than in mice. This was possibly due in part to HLA diversity in the patient population.

Peripheral blood samples and lesional scalp punch biopsies were obtained from alopecia areata patients. It was cDNA, reverse transcribed from extracted RNA, that served as the sequencing template. The data were produced by immunoSEQ multiplex PCR, yet TCRdb's version contains in-frame clones alone and is incomplete. The repertoire consists of over 110,000 clones, with 40% to 65% occurring once and the leading ten covering over 0.85%. The TCR comes from a human donor with alopecia areata. The sequencing here drew on CD4+ T cells sorted from blood, taken at week 0. The chain combines TRBV19 with TRBJ2-5; D gene unclear. The CDR3: CASNMGIGETQYF. The CDR3 DNA follows: TGTGCCAGTAACATGGGGATTGGAGAGACCCAGTACTTC.